This T cell receptor (beta chain) was found in a study of metastatic and nonmetastatic thyroid tumors. Overall study results and limits: Relative to benign nodules, malignant thyroid tumors were reportedly characterized by significantly elevated TCR beta diversity in blood and tumor.

As concerns this clone: Its target is not known.

V was trimmed by 5 bases and J by 5 bases, leaving 15 bases between them. This CDR3 has 14 residues. CDR1 is LNHDA, CDR2 SQIVND, per germline (reference sequence). Until they underwent thyroid surgery, no patient had received any treatment. MiXCR re-clonotyped the PCR reads for TCRdb. The data hold 15,000 to 25,000 clones, with 35% to 40% observed a single time. V is TRBV19 and J is TRBJ2-5; D may match TRBD1 or TRBD2 (5 bases each). The source of this sequence is a female donor with papillary thyroid cancer or a benign thyroid nodule (not recorded which). Some clones in this sample may be carry-over from other donors' samples. Sequencing was carried out using tumor tissue. In nucleotides, the CDR3 is TGTGCCAGTAGTGTCGGGACCTCGGGGGAGACCCAGTACTTC. Protein: CASSVGTSGETQYF. The entire variable domain, with the rest obtained from reference TRBV19 and TRBJ2-5, is as follows: DGGITQSPKYLFRKEGQNVTLSCEQNLNHDAMYWYRQDPGQGLRLIYYSQIVNDFQKGDIAEGYSVSREKKESFPLTVTSAQKNPTAFYLCASSVGTSGETQYFGPGTRLLVL.